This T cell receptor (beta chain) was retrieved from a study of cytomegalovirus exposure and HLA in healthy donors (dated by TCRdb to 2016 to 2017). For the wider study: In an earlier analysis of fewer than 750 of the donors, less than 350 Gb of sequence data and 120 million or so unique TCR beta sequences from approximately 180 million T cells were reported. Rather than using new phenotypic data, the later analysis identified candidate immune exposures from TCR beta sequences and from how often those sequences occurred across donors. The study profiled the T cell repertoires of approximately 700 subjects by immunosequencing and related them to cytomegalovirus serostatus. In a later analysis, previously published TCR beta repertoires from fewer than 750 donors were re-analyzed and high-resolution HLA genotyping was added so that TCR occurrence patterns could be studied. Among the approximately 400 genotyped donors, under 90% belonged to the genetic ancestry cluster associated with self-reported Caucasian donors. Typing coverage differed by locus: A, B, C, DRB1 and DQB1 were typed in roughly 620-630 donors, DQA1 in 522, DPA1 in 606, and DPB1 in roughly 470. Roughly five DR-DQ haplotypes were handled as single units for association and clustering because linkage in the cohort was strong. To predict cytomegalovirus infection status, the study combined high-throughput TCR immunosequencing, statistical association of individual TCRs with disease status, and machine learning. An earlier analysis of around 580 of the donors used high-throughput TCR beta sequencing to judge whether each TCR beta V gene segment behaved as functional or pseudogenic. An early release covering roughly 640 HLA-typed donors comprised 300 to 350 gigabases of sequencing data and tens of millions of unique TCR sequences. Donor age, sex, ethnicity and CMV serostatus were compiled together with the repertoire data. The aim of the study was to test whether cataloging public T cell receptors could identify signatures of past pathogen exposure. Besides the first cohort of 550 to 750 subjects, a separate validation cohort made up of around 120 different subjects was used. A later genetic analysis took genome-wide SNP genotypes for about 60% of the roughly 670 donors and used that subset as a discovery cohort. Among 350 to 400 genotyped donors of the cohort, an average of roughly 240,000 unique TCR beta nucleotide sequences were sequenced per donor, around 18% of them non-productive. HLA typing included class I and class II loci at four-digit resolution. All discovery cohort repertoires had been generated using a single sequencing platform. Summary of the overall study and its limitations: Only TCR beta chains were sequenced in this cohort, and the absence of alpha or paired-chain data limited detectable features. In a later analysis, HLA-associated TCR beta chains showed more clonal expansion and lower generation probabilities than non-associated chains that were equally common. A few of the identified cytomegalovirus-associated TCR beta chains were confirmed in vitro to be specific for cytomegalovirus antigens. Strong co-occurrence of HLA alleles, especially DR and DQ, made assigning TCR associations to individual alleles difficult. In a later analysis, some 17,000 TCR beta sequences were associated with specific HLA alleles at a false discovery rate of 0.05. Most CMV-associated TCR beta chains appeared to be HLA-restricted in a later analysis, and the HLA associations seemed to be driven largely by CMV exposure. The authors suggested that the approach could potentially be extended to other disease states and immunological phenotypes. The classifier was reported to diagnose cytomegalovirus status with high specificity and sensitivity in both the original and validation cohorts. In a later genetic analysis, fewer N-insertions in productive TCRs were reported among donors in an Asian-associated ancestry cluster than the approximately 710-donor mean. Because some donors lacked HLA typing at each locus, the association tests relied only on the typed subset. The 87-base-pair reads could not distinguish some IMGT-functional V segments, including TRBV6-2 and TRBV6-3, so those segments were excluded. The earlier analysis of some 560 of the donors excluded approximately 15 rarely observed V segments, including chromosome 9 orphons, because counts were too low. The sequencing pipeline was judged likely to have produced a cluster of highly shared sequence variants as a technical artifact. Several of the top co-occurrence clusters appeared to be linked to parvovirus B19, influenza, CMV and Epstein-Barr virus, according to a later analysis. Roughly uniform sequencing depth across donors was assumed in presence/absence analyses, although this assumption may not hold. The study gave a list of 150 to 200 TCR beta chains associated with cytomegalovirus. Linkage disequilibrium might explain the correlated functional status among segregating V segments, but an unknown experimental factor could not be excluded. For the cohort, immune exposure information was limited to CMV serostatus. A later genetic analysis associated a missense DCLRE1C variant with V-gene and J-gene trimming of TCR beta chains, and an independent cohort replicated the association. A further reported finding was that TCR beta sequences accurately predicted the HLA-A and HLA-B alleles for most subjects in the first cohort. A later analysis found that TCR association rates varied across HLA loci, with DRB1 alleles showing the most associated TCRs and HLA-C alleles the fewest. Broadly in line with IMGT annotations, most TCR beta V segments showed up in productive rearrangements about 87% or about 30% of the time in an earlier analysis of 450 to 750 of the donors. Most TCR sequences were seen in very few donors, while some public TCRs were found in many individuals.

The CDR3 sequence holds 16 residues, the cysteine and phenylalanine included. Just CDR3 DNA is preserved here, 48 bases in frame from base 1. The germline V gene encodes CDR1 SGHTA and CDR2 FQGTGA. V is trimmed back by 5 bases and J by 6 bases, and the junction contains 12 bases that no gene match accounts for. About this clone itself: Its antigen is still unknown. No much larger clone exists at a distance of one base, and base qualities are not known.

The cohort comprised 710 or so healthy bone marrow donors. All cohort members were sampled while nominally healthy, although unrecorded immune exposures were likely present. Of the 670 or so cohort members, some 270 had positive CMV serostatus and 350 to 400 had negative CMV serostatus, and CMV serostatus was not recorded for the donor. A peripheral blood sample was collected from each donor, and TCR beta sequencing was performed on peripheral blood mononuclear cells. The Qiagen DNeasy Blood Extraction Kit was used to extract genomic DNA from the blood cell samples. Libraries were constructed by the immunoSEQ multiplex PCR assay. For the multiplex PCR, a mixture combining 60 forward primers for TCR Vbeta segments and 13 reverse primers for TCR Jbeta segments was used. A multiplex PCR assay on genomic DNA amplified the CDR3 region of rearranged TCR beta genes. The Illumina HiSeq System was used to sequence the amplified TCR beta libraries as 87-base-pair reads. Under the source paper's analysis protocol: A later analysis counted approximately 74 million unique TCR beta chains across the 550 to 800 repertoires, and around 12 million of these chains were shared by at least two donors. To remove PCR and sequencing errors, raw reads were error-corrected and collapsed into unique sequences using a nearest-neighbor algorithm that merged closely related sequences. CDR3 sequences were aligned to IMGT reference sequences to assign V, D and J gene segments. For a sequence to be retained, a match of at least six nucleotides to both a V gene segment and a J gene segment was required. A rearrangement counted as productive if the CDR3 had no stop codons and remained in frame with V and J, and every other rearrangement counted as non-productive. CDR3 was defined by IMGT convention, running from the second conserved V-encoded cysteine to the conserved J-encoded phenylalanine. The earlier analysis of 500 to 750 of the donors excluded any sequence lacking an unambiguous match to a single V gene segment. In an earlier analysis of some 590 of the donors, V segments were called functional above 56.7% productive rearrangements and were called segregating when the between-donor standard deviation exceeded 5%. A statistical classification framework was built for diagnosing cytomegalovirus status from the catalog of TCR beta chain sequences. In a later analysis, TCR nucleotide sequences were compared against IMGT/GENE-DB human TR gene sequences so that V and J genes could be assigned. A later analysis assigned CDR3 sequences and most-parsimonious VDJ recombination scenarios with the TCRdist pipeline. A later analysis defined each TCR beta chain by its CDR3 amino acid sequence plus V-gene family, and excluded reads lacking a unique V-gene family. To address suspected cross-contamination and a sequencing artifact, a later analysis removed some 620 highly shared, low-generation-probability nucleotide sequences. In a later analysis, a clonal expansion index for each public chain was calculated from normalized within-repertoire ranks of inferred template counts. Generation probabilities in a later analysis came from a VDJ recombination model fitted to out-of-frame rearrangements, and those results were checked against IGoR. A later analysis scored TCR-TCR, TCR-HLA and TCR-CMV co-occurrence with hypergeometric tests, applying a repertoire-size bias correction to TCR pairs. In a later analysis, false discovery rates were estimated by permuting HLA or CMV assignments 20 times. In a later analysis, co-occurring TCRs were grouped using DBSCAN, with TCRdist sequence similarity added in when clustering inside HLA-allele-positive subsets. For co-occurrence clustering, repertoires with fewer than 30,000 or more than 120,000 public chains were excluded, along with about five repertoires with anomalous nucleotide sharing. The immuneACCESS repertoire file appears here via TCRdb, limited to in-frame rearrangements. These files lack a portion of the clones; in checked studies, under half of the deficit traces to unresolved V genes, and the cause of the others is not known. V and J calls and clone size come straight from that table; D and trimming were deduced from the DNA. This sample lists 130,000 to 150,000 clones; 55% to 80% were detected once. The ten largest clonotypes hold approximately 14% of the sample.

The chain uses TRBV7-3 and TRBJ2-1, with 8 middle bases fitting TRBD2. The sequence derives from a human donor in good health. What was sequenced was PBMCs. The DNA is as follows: TGTGCCAGCAGCCTGCAGGGTGCGGGGGGACCCAATGAGCAGTTCTTC. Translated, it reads CASSLQGAGGPNEQFF.